This TCR beta chain was sequenced for a study of OX40 agonist ivuxolimab in advanced cancers. Study-level information: Age averaged about 60 years (range about 20 to 80), and around 78% were male. General study findings and limits: Averaged across samples, CD8+ T cells carried more expanded clones than CD4+ did.

CDR1 and CDR2 from the germline V gene are GTSNPN and SVGIG (reference sequence). Trimming took off 0 bases at V and 11 bases at J, with 17 bases between the two ends. The CDR3 spans 15 residues. Comment on this clone: Its antigen remains unknown.

The method was immunoSEQ multiplex PCR; TCRdb's version includes in-frame clones alone and lacks a portion of them. The data show almost 80,000 clones, approximately 85% seen once. The material was CD4+ or CD8+ T cells sorted from blood, obtained in a trial of the OX40 agonist ivuxolimab. The chain recombines TRBV30 with TRBJ1-6; D gene uncertain. The sequence was collected from an adult with an advanced solid tumor such as melanoma, head and neck, liver or kidney cancer. The CDR3, as DNA: TGTGCCTGGAGTGTAGGGCAGCGCCACGGTACACCCCTCCACTTT. Its protein product is CAWSVGQRHGTPLHF. The variable domain in full, completed from reference TRBV30 and TRBJ1-6, reads SQTIHQWPATLVQPVGSPLSLECTVEGTSNPNLYWYRQAAGRGLQLLFYSVGIGQISSEVPQNLSASRPQDRQFILSSKKLLLSDSGFYLCAWSVGQRHGTPLHFGNGTRLTVT.